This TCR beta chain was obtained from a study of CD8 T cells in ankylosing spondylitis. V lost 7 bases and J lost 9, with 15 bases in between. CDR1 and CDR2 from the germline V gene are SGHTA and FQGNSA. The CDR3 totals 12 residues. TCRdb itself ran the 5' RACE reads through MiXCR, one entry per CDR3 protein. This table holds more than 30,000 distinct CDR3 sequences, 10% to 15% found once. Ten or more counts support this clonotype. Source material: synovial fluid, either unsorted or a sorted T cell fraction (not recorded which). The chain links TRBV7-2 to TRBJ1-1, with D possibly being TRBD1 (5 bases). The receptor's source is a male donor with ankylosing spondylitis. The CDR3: CASNTNRLKAFF. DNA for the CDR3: TGTGCCAGCAACACAAACAGGCTCAAAGCTTTCTTT.